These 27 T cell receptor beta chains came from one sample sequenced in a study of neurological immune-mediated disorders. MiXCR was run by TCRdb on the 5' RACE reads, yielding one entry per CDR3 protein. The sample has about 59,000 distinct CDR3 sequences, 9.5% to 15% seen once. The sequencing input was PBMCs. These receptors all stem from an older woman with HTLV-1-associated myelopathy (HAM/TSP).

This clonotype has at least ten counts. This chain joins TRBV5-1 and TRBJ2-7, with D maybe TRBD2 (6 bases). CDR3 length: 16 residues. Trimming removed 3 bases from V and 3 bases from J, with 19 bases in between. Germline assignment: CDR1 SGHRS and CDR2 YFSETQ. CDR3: CASSYGRVAENYEQYF. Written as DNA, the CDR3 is TGCGCCAGCAGCTATGGGCGGGTAGCGGAGAACTACGAGCAGTACTTC.

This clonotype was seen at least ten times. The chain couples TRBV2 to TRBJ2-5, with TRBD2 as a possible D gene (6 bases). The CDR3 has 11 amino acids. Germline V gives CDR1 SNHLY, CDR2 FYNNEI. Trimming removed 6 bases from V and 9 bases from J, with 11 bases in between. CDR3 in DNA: TGTGCCAGCAGGGCTGGGGAGGCCCAGTACTTC. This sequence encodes CASRAGEAQYF.

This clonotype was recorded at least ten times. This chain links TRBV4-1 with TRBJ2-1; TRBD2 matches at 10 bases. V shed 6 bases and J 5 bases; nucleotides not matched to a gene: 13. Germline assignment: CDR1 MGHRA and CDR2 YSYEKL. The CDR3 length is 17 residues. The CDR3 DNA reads TGCGCCAGCAGTAAAACCCCAGGCCTAGCGGGGGACAATGAGCAGTTCTTC. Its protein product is CASSKTPGLAGDNEQFF.

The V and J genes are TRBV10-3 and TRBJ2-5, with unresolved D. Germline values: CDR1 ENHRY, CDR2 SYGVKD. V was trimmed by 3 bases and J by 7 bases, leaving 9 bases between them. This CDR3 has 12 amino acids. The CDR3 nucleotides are TGTGCCATCAGTGATTCTGACTCGACCCAGTACTTC. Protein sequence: CAISDSDSTQYF.

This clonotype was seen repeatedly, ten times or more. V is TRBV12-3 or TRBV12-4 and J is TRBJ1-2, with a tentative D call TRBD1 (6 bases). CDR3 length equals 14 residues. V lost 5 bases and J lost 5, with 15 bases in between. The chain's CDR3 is CASSTGFAYYGYTF. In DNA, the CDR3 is TGTGCCAGCAGTACAGGGTTCGCTTATTATGGCTACACCTTC.

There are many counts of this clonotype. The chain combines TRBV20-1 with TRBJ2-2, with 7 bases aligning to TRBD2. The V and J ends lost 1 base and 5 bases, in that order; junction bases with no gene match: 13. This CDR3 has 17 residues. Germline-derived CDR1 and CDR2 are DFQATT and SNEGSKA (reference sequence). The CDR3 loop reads CSARVSGGRERTGELFF. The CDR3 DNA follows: TGCAGTGCTAGAGTATCGGGAGGTCGGGAGAGAACCGGGGAGCTGTTTTTT.

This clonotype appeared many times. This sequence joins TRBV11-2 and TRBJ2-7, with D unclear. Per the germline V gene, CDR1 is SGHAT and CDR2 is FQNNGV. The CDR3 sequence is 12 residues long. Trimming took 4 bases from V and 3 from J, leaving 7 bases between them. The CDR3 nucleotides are TGTGCCAGCAGCTCCGATCGCTACGAGCAGTACTTC. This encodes CASSSDRYEQYF. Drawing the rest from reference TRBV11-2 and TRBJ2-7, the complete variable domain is EAGVAQSPRYKIIEKRQSVAFWCNPISGHATLYWYQQILGQGPKLLIQFQNNGVVDDSQLPKDRFSAERLKGVDSTLKIQPAKLEDSAVYLCASSSDRYEQYFGPGTRLTVT.

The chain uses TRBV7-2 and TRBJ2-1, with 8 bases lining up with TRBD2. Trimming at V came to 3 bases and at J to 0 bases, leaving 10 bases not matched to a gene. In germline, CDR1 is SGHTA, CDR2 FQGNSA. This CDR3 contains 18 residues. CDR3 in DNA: TGTGCCAGCAGCTTTCGACTCACTAGCGGAGACTCCTACAATGAGCAGTTCTTC. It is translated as CASSFRLTSGDSYNEQFF.

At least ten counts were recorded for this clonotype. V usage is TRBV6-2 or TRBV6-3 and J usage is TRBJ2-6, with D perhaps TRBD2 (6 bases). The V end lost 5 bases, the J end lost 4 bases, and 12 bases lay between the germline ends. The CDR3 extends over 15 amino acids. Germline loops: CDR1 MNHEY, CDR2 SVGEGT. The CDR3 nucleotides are TGTGCCAGCAGTGGGACTCTATCAGGGGCCAACGTCCTGACTTTC. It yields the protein CASSGTLSGANVLTF.

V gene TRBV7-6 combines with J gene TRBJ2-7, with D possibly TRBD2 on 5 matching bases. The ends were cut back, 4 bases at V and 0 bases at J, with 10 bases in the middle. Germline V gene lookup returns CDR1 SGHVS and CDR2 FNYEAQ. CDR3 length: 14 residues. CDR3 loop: CASSSSFPSYEQYF. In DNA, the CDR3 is TGTGCCAGCAGCTCTAGCTTCCCCTCCTACGAGCAGTACTTC.

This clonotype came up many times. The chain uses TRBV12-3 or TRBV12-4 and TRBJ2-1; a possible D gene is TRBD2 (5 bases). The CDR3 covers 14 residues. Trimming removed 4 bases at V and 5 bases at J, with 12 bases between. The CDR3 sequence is CASSSSMIDNEQFF. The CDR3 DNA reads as TGTGCCAGCAGTTCTAGCATGATAGACAATGAGCAGTTCTTC.

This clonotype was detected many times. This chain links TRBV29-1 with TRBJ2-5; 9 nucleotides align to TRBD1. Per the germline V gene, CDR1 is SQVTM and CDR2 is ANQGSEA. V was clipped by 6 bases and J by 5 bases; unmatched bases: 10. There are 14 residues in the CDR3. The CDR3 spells CSVPYRGLGETQYF. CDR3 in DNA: TGCAGCGTCCCATACAGGGGGCTGGGTGAGACCCAGTACTTC.

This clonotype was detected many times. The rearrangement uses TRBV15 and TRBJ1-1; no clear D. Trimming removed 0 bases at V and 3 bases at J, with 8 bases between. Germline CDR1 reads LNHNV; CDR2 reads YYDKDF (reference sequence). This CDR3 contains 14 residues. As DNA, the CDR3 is TGTGCCACCAGCAGAGATCTACCAGACACTGAAGCTTTCTTT. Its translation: CATSRDLPDTEAFF.

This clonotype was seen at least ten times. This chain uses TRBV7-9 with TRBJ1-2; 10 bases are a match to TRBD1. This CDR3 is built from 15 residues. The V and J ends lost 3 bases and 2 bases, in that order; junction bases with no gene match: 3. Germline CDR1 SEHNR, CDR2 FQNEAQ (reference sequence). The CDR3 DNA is TGTGCCAGCAGCTTGACAGGGGGCTTAAACTATGGCTACACCTTC. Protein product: CASSLTGGLNYGYTF.

The DNA of the CDR3 is TGCAGTGCTTTCGGACAGAACACTGAAGCTTTCTTT. This encodes CSAFGQNTEAFF. The chain combines TRBV20-1 with TRBJ1-1; possibly TRBD1 for D (5 bases). The V end was cut by 5 bases, the J end by 1 base, with 8 bases between. The CDR3 loop spans 12 amino acids. Germline V gene lookup returns CDR1 DFQATT and CDR2 SNEGSKA (reference sequence).

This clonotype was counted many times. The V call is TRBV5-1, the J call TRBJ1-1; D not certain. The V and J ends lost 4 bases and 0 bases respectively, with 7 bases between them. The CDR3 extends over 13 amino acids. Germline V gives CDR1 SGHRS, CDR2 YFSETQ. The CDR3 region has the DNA TGCGCCAGCAGCAGGGTGGTGAACACTGAAGCTTTCTTT. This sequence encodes CASSRVVNTEAFF.

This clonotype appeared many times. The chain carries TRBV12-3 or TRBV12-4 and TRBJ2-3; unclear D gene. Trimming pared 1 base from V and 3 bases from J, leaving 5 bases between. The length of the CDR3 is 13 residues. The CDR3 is CASSLGETDTQYF. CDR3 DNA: TGTGCCAGCAGTTTAGGCGAGACAGATACGCAGTATTTT.

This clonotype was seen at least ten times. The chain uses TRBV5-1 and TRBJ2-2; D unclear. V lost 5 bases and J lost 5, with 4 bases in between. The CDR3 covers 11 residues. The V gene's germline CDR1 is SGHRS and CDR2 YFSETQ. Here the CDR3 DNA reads TGCGCCAGCAGTGTAACCGGGGAGCTGTTTTTT. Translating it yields CASSVTGELFF.

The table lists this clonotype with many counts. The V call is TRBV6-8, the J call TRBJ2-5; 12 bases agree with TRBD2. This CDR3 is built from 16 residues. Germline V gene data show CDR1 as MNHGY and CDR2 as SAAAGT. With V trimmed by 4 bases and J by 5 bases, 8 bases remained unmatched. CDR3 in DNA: TGTGCCAGCAGTTCATCCTCCGGGACTAGCGGGGAGACCCAGTACTTC. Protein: CASSSSSGTSGETQYF.

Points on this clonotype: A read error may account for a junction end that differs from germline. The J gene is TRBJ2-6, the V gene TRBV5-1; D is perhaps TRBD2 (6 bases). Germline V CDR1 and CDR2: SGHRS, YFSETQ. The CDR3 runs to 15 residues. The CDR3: CASSRGGTGANVQTF. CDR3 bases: TGCGCCAGCAGCCGAGGAGGGACTGGGGCCAACGTCCAGACTTTC.

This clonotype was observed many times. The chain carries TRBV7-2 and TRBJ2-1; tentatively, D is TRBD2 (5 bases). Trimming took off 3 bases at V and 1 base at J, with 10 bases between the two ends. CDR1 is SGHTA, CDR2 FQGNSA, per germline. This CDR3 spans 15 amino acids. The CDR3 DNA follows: TGTGCCAGCAGCTTGGGCGGGCCTTCCTACAATGAGCAGTTCTTC. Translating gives CASSLGGPSYNEQFF.

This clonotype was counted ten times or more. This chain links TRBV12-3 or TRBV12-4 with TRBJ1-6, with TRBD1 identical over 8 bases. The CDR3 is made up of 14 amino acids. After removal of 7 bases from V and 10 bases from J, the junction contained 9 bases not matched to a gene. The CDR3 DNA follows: TGTGCCAGCACATCTCACAGGGGGTTGTCACCCCTCCACTTT. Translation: CASTSHRGLSPLHF.

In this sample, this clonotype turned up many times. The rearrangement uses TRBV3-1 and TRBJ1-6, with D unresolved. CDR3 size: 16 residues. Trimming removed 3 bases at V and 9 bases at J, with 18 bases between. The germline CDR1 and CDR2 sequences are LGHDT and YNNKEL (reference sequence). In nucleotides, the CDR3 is TGTGCCAGCAGCCAGACGAGAGGGTCCGGAACTTCACCCCTCCACTTT. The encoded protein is CASSQTRGSGTSPLHF.

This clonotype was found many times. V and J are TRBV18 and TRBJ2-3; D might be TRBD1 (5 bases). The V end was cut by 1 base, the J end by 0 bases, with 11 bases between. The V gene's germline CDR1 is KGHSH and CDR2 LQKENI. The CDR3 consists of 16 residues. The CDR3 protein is CASSPLADTSTDTQYF. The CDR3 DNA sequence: TGTGCCAGCTCACCACTTGCGGACACTAGCACAGATACGCAGTATTTT.

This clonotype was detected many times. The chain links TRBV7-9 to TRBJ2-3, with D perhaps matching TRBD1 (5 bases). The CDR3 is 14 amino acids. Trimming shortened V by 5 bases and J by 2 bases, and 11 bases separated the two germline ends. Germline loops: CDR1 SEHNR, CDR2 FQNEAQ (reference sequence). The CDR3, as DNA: TGTGCCAGCAGCCTCCAAGGGGCCACAGATACGCAGTATTTT. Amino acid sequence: CASSLQGATDTQYF. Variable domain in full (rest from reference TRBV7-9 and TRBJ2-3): DTGVSQNPRHKITKRGQNVTFRCDPISEHNRLYWYRQTLGQGPEFLTYFQNEAQLEKSRLLSDRFSAERPKGSFSTLEIQRTEQGDSAMYLCASSLQGATDTQYFGPGTRLTVL.

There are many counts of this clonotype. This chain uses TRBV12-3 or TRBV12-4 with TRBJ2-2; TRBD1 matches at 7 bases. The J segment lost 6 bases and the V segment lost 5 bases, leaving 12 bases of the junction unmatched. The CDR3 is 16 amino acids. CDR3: CASSPDQTGWSGELFF. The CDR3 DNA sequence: TGTGCCAGCAGTCCTGACCAGACAGGGTGGTCCGGGGAGCTGTTTTTT.

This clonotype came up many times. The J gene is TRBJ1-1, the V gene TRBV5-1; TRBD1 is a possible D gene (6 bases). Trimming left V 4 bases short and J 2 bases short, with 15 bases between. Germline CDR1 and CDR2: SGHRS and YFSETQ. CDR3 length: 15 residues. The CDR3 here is CASSALEQGNTEAFF. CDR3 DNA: TGCGCCAGCAGCGCTTTGGAACAGGGAAACACTGAAGCTTTCTTT.